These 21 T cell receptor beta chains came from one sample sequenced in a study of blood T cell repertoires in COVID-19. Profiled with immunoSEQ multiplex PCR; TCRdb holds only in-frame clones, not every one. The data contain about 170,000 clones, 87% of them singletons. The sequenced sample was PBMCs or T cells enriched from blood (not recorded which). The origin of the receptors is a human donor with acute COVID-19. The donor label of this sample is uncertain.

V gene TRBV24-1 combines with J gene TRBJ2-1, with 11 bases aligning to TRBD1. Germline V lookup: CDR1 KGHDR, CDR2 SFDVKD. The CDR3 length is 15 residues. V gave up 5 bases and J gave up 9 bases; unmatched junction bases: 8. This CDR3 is CATSAGTGGKAEQFF. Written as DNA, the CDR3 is TGTGCCACCAGTGCCGGGACAGGGGGAAAGGCTGAGCAGTTCTTC.

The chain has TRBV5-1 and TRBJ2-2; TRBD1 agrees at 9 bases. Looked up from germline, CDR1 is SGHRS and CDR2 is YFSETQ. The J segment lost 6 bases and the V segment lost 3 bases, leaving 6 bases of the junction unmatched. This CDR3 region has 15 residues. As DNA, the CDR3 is TGCGCCAGCAGCTACCGGGACAGGGAGGCCGGGGAGCTGTTTTTT. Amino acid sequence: CASSYRDREAGELFF. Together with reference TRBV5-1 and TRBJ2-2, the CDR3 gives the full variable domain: KAGVTQTPRYLIKTRGQQVTLSCSPISGHRSVSWYQQTPGQGLQFLFEYFSETQRNKGNFPGRFSGRQFSNSRSEMNVSTLELGDSALYLCASSYRDREAGELFFGEGSRLTVL.

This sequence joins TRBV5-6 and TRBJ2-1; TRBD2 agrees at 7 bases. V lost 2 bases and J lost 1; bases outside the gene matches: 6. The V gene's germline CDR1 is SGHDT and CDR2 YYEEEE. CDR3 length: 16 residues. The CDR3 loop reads CASSFPLAVSYNEQFF. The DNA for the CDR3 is TGTGCCAGCAGCTTCCCCCTAGCGGTGTCCTACAATGAGCAGTTCTTC.

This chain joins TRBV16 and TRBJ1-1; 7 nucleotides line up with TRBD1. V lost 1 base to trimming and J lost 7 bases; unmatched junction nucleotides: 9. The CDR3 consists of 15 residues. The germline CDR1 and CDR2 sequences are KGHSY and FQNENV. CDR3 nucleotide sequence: TGTGCCAGCAGCCAATTGCCGGGACAGAGTCATGAAGCTTTCTTT. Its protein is CASSQLPGQSHEAFF. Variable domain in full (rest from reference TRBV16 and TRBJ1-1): GEEVAQTPKHLVRGEGQKAKLYCAPIKGHSYVFWYQQVLKNEFKFLISFQNENVFDETGMPKERFSAKCLPNSPCSLEIQATKLEDSAVYFCASSQLPGQSHEAFFGQGTRLTVV.

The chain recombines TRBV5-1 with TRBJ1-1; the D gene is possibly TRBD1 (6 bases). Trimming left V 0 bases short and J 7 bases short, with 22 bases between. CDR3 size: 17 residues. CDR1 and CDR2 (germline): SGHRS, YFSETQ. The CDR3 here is CASSLAGGSWGAYEAFF. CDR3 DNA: TGCGCCAGCAGCTTGGCTGGGGGCAGCTGGGGAGCCTATGAAGCTTTCTTT.

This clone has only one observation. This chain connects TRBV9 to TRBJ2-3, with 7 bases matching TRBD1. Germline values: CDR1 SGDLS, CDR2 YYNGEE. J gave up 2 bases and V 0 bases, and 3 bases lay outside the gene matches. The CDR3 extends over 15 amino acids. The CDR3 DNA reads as TGTGCCAGCAGCGTAGGACAGGGCCTCACAGATACGCAGTATTTT. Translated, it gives CASSVGQGLTDTQYF.

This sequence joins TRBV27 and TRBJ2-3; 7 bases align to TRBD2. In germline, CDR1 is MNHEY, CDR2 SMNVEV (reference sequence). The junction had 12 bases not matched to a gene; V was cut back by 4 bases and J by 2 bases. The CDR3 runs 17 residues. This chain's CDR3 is CASSSTSLAVPTDTQYF. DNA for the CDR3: TGTGCCAGCAGTTCCACTTCTCTAGCGGTCCCCACAGATACGCAGTATTTT.

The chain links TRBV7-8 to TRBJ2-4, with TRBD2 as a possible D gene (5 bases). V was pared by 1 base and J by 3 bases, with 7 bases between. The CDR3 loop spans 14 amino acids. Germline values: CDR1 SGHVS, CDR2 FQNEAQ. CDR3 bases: TGTGCCAGCAGCTTAGGAGGGAGCAAAAACATTCAGTACTTC. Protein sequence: CASSLGGSKNIQYF.

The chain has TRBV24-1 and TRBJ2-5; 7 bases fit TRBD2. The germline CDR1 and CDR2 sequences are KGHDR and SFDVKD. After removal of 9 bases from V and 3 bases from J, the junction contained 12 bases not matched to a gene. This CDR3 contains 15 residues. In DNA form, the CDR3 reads TGTGCCACCCTTAACGCGGGGGTCGTTAAAGAGACCCAGTACTTC. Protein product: CATLNAGVVKETQYF.

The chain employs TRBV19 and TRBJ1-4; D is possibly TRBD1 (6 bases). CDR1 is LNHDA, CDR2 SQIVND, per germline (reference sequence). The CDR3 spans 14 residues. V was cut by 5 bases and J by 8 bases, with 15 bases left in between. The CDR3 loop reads CASSPTGPREKLFF. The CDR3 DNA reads TGTGCCAGTAGTCCAACAGGGCCAAGGGAAAAACTGTTTTTT. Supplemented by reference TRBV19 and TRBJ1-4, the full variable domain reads DGGITQSPKYLFRKEGQNVTLSCEQNLNHDAMYWYRQDPGQGLRLIYYSQIVNDFQKGDIAEGYSVSREKKESFPLTVTSAQKNPTAFYLCASSPTGPREKLFFGSGTQLSVL.

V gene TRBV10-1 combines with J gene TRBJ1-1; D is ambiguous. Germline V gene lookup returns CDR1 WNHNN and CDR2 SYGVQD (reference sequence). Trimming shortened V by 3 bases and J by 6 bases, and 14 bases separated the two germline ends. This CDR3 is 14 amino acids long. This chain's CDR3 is CASSDSEDRPEAFF. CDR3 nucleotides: TGCGCCAGCAGTGATTCGGAGGATCGCCCTGAAGCTTTCTTT.

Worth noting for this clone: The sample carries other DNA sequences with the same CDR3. CDR3 in amino acids: CASRGLAGQETQYF. For the CDR3, the DNA is TGTGCCAGCAGAGGACTAGCGGGGCAAGAGACCCAGTACTTC. The V and J genes are TRBV2 and TRBJ2-5; 12 bases match TRBD2. V was pared by 6 bases and J by 2 bases, with 1 base of the junction left unmatched. The CDR3 contains 14 residues. CDR1 and CDR2 from the germline V gene are SNHLY and FYNNEI.

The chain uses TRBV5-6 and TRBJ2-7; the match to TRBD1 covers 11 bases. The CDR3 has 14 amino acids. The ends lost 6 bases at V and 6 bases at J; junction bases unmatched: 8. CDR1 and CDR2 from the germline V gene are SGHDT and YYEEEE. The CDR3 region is CASKGQGEGGEQYF. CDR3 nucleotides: TGTGCCAGCAAGGGACAGGGGGAGGGTGGCGAGCAGTACTTC.

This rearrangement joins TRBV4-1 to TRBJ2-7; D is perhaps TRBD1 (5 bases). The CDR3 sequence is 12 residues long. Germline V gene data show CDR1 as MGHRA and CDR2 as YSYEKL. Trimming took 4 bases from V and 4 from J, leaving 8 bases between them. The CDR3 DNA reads TGCGCCAGCAGCCCGCAGGGTTACGAGCAGTACTTC. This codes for CASSPQGYEQYF.

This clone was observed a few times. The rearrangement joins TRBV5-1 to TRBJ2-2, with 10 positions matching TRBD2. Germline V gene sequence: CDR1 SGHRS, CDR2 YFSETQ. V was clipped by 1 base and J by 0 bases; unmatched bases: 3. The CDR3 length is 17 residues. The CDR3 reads CASSLKLAGANTGELFF. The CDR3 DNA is TGCGCCAGCAGCTTGAAGCTAGCGGGGGCGAACACCGGGGAGCTGTTTTTT. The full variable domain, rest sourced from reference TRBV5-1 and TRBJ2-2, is KAGVTQTPRYLIKTRGQQVTLSCSPISGHRSVSWYQQTPGQGLQFLFEYFSETQRNKGNFPGRFSGRQFSNSRSEMNVSTLELGDSALYLCASSLKLAGANTGELFFGEGSRLTVL.

The CDR3 protein is CASYHRASGNTIYF. CDR3 nucleotides: TGTGCCAGCTACCACAGGGCCTCTGGAAACACCATATATTTT. The rearrangement joins TRBV2 to TRBJ1-3, with D possibly TRBD1 on 6 matching bases. The V end lost 8 bases, the J end lost 0 bases, and 11 bases lay between the germline ends. The CDR3 has 14 amino acids. CDR1 SNHLY and CDR2 FYNNEI come from the germline V gene.

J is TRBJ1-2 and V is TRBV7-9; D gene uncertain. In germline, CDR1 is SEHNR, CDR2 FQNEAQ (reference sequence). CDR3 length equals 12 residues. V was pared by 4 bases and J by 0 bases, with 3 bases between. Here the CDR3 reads CASSSSNYGYTF. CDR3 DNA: TGTGCCAGCAGCTCGTCTAACTATGGCTACACCTTC.

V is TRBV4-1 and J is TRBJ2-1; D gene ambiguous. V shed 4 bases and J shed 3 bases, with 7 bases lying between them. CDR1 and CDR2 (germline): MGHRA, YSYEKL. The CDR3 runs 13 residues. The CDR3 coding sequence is TGCGCCAGCAGCCGGCAGGACTACAATGAGCAGTTCTTC. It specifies CASSRQDYNEQFF.

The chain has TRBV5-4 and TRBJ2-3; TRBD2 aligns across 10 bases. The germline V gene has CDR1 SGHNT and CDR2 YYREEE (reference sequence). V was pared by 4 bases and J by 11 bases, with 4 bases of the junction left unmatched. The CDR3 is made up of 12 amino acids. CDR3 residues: CASSLSGGVQYF. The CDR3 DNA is TGTGCCAGCAGCCTCAGCGGGGGGGTGCAGTATTTT.

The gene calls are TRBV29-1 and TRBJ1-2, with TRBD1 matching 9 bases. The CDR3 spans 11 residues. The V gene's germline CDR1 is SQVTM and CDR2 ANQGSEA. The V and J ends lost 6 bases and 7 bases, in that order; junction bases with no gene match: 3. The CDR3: CSVQGAGGYTF. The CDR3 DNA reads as TGCAGCGTACAGGGGGCCGGTGGCTACACCTTC.

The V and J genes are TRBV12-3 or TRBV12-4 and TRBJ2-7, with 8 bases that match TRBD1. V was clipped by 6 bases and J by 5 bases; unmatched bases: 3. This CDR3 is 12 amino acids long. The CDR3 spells CASSLTGDEQYF. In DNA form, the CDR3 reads TGTGCCAGCAGCCTGACAGGGGACGAGCAGTACTTC.